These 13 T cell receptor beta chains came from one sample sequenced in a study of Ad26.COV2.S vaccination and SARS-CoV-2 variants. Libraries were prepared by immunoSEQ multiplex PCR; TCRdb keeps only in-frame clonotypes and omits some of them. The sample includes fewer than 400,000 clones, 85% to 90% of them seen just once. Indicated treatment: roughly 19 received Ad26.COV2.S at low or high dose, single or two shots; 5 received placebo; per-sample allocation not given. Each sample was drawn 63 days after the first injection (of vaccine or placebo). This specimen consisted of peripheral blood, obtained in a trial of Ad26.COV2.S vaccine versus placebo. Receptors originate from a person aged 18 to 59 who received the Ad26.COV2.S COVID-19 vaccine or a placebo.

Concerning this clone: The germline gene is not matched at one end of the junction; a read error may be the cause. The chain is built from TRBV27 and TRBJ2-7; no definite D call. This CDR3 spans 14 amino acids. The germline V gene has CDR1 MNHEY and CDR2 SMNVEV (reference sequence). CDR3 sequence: CASKDTLASHEQYF. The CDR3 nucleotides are TGTGCCAGCAAGGATACCCTCGCCTCCCACGAGCAGTACTTC.

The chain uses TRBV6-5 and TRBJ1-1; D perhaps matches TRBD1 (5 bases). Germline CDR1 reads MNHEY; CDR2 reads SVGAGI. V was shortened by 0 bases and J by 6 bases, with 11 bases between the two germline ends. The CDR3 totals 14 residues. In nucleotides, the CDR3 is TGTGCCAGCAGTTACTCGCAGGGTCCCGCTGAAGCTTTCTTT. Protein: CASSYSQGPAEAFF.

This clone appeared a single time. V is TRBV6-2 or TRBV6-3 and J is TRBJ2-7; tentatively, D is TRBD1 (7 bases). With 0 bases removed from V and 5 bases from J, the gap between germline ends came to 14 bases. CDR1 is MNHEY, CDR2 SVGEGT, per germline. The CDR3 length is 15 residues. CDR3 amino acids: CASSYSEGANDEQYV. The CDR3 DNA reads TGTGCCAGCAGTTACTCGGAGGGGGCGAACGACGAGCAGTACGTC.

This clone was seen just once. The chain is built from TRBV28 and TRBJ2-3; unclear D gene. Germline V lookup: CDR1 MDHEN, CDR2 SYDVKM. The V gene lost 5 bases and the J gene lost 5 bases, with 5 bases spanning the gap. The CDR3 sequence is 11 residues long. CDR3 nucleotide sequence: TGTGCCAGCAGTACCCAAGATACGCAGTATTTT. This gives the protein CASSTQDTQYF. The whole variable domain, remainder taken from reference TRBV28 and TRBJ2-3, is DVKVTQSSRYLVKRTGEKVFLECVQDMDHENMFWYRQDPGLGLRLIYFSYDVKMKEKGDIPEGYSVSREKKERFSLILESASTNQTSMYLCASSTQDTQYFGPGTRLTVL.

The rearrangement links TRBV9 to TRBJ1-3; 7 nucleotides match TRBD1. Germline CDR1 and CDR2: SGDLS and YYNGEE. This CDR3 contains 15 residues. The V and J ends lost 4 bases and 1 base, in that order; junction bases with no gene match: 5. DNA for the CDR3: TGTGCCAGCAGCTCTGACAGGGTGTCTGGAAACACCATATATTTT. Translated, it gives CASSSDRVSGNTIYF.

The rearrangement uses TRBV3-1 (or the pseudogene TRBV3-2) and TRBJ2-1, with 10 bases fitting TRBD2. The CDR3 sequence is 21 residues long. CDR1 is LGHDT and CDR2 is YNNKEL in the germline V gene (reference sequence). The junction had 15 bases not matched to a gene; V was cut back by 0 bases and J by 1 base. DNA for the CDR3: TGTGCCAGCAGCCAAGATCGAACTAGCGGGGCACATTTAGTTTCCTACAATGAGCAGTTCTTC. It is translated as CASSQDRTSGAHLVSYNEQFF.

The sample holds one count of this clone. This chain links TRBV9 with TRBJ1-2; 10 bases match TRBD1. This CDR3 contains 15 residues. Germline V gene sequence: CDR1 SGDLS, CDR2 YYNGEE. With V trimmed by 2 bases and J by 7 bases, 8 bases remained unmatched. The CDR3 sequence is CASSVEWTGGPGYTF. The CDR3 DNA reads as TGTGCCAGCAGCGTTGAATGGACAGGGGGACCTGGCTACACCTTC. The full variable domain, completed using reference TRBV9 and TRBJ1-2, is DSGVTQTPKHLITATGQRVTLRCSPRSGDLSVYWYQQSLDQGLQFLIQYYNGEERAKGNILERFSAQQFPDLHSELNLSSLELGDSALYFCASSVEWTGGPGYTFGSGTRLTVV.

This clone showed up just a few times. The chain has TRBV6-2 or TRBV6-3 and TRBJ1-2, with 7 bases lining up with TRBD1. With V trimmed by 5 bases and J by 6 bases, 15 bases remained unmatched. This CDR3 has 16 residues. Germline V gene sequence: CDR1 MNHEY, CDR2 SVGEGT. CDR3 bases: TGTGCCAGCAGTGGGGGCGACAGGGTACGATTGAATGGCTACACCTTC. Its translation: CASSGGDRVRLNGYTF.

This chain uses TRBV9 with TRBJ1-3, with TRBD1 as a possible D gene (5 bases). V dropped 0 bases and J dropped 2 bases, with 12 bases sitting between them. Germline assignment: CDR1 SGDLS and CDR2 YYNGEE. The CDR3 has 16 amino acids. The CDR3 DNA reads TGTGCCAGCAGCGTAGGCCAGGGAGGTACTGGAAACACCATATATTTT. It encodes CASSVGQGGTGNTIYF.

The CDR3 DNA reads TGTGCCAGCAGTCCCGATAAGTGGGCCACTGAAGCTTTCTTT. As protein: CASSPDKWATEAFF. The chain recombines TRBV25-1 with TRBJ1-1; D is ambiguous. Germline V lookup: CDR1 MGHDK, CDR2 SYGVNS. The CDR3 length is 14 residues. V was shortened by 5 bases and J by 4 bases, with 14 bases between the two germline ends.

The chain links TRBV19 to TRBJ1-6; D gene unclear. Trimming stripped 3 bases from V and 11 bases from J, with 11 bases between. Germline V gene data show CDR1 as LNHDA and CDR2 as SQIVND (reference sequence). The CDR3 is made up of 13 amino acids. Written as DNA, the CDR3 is TGTGCCAGTAGTATTTTGAACAATCCACCCCTCCACTTT. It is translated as CASSILNNPPLHF.

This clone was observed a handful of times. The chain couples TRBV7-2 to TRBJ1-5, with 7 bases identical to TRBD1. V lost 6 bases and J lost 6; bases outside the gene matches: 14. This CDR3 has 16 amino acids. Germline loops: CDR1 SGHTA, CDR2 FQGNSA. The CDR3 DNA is TGTGCCAGCAGTCGTACACAGGGGAGCGTGAGTCAGCCCCAGCATTTT. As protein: CASSRTQGSVSQPQHF.

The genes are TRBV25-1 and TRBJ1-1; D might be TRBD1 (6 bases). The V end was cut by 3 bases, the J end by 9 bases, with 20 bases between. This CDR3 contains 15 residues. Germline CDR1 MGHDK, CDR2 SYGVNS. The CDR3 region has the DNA TGTGCCAGCAGTGACCCAATGGCCGGGACAACAAAAGCTTTCTTT. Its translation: CASSDPMAGTTKAFF.